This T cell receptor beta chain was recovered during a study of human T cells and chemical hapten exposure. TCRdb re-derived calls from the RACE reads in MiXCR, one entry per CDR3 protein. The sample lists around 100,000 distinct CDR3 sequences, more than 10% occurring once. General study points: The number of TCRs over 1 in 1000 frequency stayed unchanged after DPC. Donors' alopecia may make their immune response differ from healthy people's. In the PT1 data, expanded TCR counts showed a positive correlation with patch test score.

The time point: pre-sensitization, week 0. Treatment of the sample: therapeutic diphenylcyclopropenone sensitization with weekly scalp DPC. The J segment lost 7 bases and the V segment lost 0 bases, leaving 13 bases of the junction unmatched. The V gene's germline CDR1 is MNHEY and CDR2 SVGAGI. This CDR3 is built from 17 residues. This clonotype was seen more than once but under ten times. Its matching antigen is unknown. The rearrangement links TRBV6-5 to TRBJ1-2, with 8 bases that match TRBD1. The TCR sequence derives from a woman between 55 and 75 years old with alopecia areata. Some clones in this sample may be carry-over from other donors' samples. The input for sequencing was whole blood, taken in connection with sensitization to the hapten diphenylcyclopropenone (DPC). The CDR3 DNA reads TGTGCCAGCAGTTACTCAGGACAGGGTCGAGATGGAGGTGGCTACACCTTC. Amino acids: CASSYSGQGRDGGGYTF.